These 24 T cell receptor beta chains originate from one sample sequenced in a study of shared clonotypes between healthy human individuals. The method was immunoSEQ multiplex PCR; TCRdb's version includes in-frame clones alone and lacks a portion of them. The sample contains some 1 million clones, about 76% of which appear only once. Sequencing was carried out using memory CD4+ T cells sorted from blood. Noted subset: CD45RA-negative fraction. The receptors derive from a man aged 18 to 29 in good health.

This clone was detected once. The chain is built from TRBV9 and TRBJ2-7; D may be TRBD2 (6 bases). Germline V gene sequence: CDR1 SGDLS, CDR2 YYNGEE. Trimming stripped 4 bases from V and 2 bases from J, with 16 bases between. This CDR3 region has 15 residues. CDR3 sequence (DNA): TGTGCCAGCAGCCCGCGGGGTACTCAAGCCTACGAGCAGTACTTC. As protein: CASSPRGTQAYEQYF.

The table lists this clone with a count of one. The V call is TRBV25-1, the J call TRBJ2-1; D gene unclear. V lost 8 bases, J lost 3 bases, and 5 bases lay in between. This CDR3 is built from 11 residues. Germline V gene sequence: CDR1 MGHDK, CDR2 SYGVNS. The CDR3 sequence is CASGSYNEQFF. CDR3 DNA: TGTGCCAGCGGCAGCTACAATGAGCAGTTCTTC.

This chain links TRBV9 with TRBJ2-2, with D unclear. There are 14 residues in the CDR3. V shed 4 bases and J shed 1 base, with 8 bases lying between them. The V gene's germline CDR1 is SGDLS and CDR2 YYNGEE. The CDR3 nucleotides are TGTGCCAGCAGCCCTCGACAGAACACCGGGGAGCTGTTTTTT. Translation gives CASSPRQNTGELFF. The full variable domain, with the rest looked up from reference TRBV9 and TRBJ2-2, is DSGVTQTPKHLITATGQRVTLRCSPRSGDLSVYWYQQSLDQGLQFLIQYYNGEERAKGNILERFSAQQFPDLHSELNLSSLELGDSALYFCASSPRQNTGELFFGEGSRLTVL.

The chain recombines TRBV6-1 with TRBJ1-1; possibly TRBD1 for D (6 bases). Germline loops: CDR1 MNHNS, CDR2 SASEGT. This CDR3 spans 12 amino acids. Between the trimmed V and J ends, which lost 6 bases and 4 bases, there was a span of 9 bases. CDR3 amino acids: CASSLQGTEAFF. CDR3 sequence (DNA): TGTGCCAGCAGCCTACAGGGCACTGAAGCTTTCTTT.

As to this clone: The sample has other DNA sequences that encode this CDR3 too. The chain combines TRBV9 with TRBJ2-7, with 9 nucleotides matching TRBD1. Germline CDR1 is SGDLS and CDR2 is YYNGEE. CDR3 length: 15 residues. V dropped 3 bases and J dropped 0; count of bases not matched to a gene: 4. In DNA, the CDR3 is TGTGCCAGCAGCGCCGGACAGGGGAGCTCCTACGAGCAGTACTTC. Its protein is CASSAGQGSSYEQYF.

The CDR3: CASSATASSYNSPLHF. The CDR3 DNA reads TGTGCCAGCAGTGCGACAGCCAGCTCCTATAATTCACCCCTCCACTTT. The chain has TRBV6-1 and TRBJ1-6, with D perhaps matching TRBD1 (5 bases). Germline V CDR1 and CDR2: MNHNS, SASEGT. V shed 4 bases and J shed 0 bases, with 10 bases lying between them. The CDR3 totals 16 residues.

This clone was detected a few times. V is TRBV11-2 and J is TRBJ1-5; 11 nucleotides match TRBD1. The CDR3 has 16 residues. Per germline, CDR1 SGHAT and CDR2 FQNNGV. Trimming at V came to 2 bases and at J to 6 bases, leaving 6 bases not matched to a gene. The CDR3 is CASSLTGQGVGQPQHF. The DNA for the CDR3 is TGTGCCAGCAGCTTAACGGGACAGGGGGTCGGTCAGCCCCAGCATTTT.

V is TRBV28 and J is TRBJ2-1; TRBD2 matches 7 bases. Germline-derived CDR1 and CDR2 are MDHEN and SYDVKM. V was clipped by 8 bases and J by 2 bases; unmatched bases: 3. CDR3 length equals 13 residues. The CDR3 is CASGTTTYNEQFF. CDR3 nucleotides: TGTGCCAGCGGGACTACCACCTACAATGAGCAGTTCTTC.

The chain is built from TRBV6-5 and TRBJ1-5; D gene unclear. This CDR3 comprises 14 residues. Germline CDR1 and CDR2: MNHEY and SVGAGI. V was cut by 2 bases and J by 9 bases, with 14 bases left in between. CDR3 sequence (DNA): TGTGCCAGCAGTTACGGCGAGCCGGGGTGGCCCCAGCATTTT. Protein product: CASSYGEPGWPQHF.

Notes on this clone: The junction and the germline gene differ at one end; a read error may be behind it. CDR3 nucleotides: TGTGCCAGCAGCTTGAGTCCGGACAGGGATCCGCTCTTC. It encodes CASSLSPDRDPLF. The V call is TRBV11-3, the J call TRBJ1-2; 8 positions match TRBD1. The V gene's germline CDR1 is SGHNT and CDR2 YENEEA. The CDR3 contains 13 residues.

The V gene is TRBV5-1, the J gene TRBJ2-2; either TRBD1 or TRBD2 may fit D (5 bases each). The CDR3 covers 16 residues. Trimming shortened V by 4 bases and J by 4 bases, and 17 bases separated the two germline ends. CDR1 SGHRS and CDR2 YFSETQ come from the germline V gene. The CDR3, as DNA: TGCGCCAGCAGCCGGCAGGGCCCGAGCGGCACCGGGGAGCTGTTTTTT. Translated, it gives CASSRQGPSGTGELFF. Variable domain in full (rest from reference TRBV5-1 and TRBJ2-2): KAGVTQTPRYLIKTRGQQVTLSCSPISGHRSVSWYQQTPGQGLQFLFEYFSETQRNKGNFPGRFSGRQFSNSRSEMNVSTLELGDSALYLCASSRQGPSGTGELFFGEGSRLTVL.

This clone has a single count. This chain connects TRBV29-1 to TRBJ1-3; D gene uncertain. V lost 3 bases and J lost 2, with 11 bases in between. The CDR3 spans 14 residues. CDR1 and CDR2 (germline): SQVTM, ANQGSEA. The CDR3 loop reads CSVDDGRPGNTIYF. The DNA for the CDR3 is TGCAGCGTTGATGATGGCAGACCTGGAAACACCATATATTTT.

In the case of this clone: Within the sample, other DNA sequences also encode this same CDR3. The J gene is TRBJ1-3, the V gene TRBV30; D not resolved. The CDR3 is 10 residues long. CDR1 and CDR2 (germline): GTSNPN, SVGIG (reference sequence). V dropped 1 base and J dropped 5 bases, with 0 bases sitting between them. This chain's CDR3 is CAWSGNTIYF. The DNA of the CDR3 is TGTGCCTGGAGTGGAAACACCATATATTTT.

The chain links TRBV19 to TRBJ1-1; D unresolved. This CDR3 is built from 12 residues. In germline, CDR1 is LNHDA, CDR2 SQIVND (reference sequence). V was clipped by 6 bases and J by 2 bases, with 7 bases between them. CDR3: CASSLSNTEAFF. The DNA for the CDR3 is TGTGCCAGTAGCCTCTCCAACACTGAAGCTTTCTTT.

V and J are TRBV7-2 and TRBJ2-3; a weak D match, TRBD1 (7 bases). Trimming took off 8 bases at V and 0 bases at J, with 12 bases between the two ends. Germline CDR1 SGHTA, CDR2 FQGNSA. This CDR3 is 14 amino acids long. CDR3 loop: CASGDSGSTDTQYF. The CDR3 coding sequence is TGTGCCAGCGGGGACAGCGGGAGCACAGATACGCAGTATTTT.

CDR3 sequence reads: CASGRGTGNTIYF. The CDR3 DNA follows: TGTGCCAGTGGCAGGGGGACTGGAAACACCATATATTTT. This chain joins TRBV19 and TRBJ1-3; 7 positions agree with TRBD1. Looked up from germline, CDR1 is LNHDA and CDR2 is SQIVND (reference sequence). V lost 8 bases, J lost 2 bases, and 3 bases stayed unmatched. The length of the CDR3 is 13 residues.

CDR3 region: CASSLAGREQYF. The DNA of the CDR3 is TGTGCCAGCAGTTTAGCTGGGCGCGAGCAGTACTTC. The chain is built from TRBV28 and TRBJ2-7; D remains ambiguous. The CDR3 loop spans 12 amino acids. V was pared by 2 bases and J by 6 bases, with 8 bases between. Germline V gene lookup returns CDR1 MDHEN and CDR2 SYDVKM. Drawing the rest from reference TRBV28 and TRBJ2-7, the complete variable domain is DVKVTQSSRYLVKRTGEKVFLECVQDMDHENMFWYRQDPGLGLRLIYFSYDVKMKEKGDIPEGYSVSREKKERFSLILESASTNQTSMYLCASSLAGREQYFGPGTRLTVT.

The sample holds one count of this clone. This chain joins TRBV5-1 and TRBJ2-2, with D unresolved. CDR1 is SGHRS and CDR2 is YFSETQ in the germline V gene. V lost 0 bases and J 6 bases, leaving 6 bases between the germline ends. This CDR3 spans 13 amino acids. CDR3 nucleotides: TGCGCCAGCAGCTTGGGTGGGTCCGGGGAGCTGTTTTTT. This translates into CASSLGGSGELFF.

The chain joins TRBV7-2 to TRBJ2-4; TRBD2 matches at 12 bases. The CDR3 has 18 residues. Germline V gene data show CDR1 as SGHTA and CDR2 as FQGNSA. V lost 2 bases, J lost 0 bases, and 5 bases stayed unmatched. CDR3 loop: CASSLFLAGGLAKNIQYF. CDR3 coding DNA: TGTGCCAGCAGCTTATTTCTAGCGGGGGGGTTAGCCAAAAACATTCAGTACTTC.

This clone appeared a single time. This chain joins TRBV21-1 and TRBJ2-7; the tabulated D call, TRBD2, remains unverified against the DNA. TRBV21-1 corresponds to a pseudogene. The CDR3 extends over 16 amino acids. The CDR3 DNA follows: TGTGCCAGCAGCGACTCCGGGACTAGCGGGATCTACGAGCAGTACTTC. Its translation: CASSDSGTSGIYEQYF.

The chain carries TRBV28 and TRBJ1-1; 8 bases agree with TRBD1. Unmatched junction bases numbered 7, after V lost 10 bases and J lost 3 bases. The CDR3 extends over 13 amino acids. Germline V lookup: CDR1 MDHEN, CDR2 SYDVKM. This CDR3 reads CATSDRDYTEAFF. As DNA, the CDR3 is TGTGCCACCTCGGACAGGGACTACACTGAAGCTTTCTTT.

As DNA, the CDR3 is TGTGCCAGTAGAGCCGGGACTAGCGGCACAGATACGCAGTATTTT. Amino acids: CASRAGTSGTDTQYF. J is TRBJ2-3 and V is TRBV19; 10 nucleotides match TRBD2. Trimming at V came to 6 bases and at J to 1 base, leaving 4 bases not matched to a gene. Looked up from germline, CDR1 is LNHDA and CDR2 is SQIVND (reference sequence). CDR3 length equals 15 residues.

The chain has TRBV4-1 and TRBJ2-7; unclear D gene. V was shortened by 5 bases and J by 7 bases, with 15 bases between the two germline ends. Germline V gives CDR1 MGHRA, CDR2 YSYEKL. This CDR3 is 13 amino acids long. In nucleotides, the CDR3 is TGCGCCAGCAGCTTAACTTATCAGGCGGAGCAGTACTTC. Its translation is CASSLTYQAEQYF.

A word on this clone: Other DNA sequences of this sample code for an identical CDR3. The CDR3 spells CATSREPRDTNEQYF. Here the CDR3 DNA reads TGTGCCACCAGCAGGGAACCCCGGGACACAAACGAGCAGTACTTC. The chain carries TRBV15 and TRBJ2-7; the D gene is possibly TRBD1 (6 bases). Trimming removed 3 bases at V and 5 bases at J, with 17 bases between. Germline CDR1 is LNHNV and CDR2 is YYDKDF (reference sequence). There are 15 residues in the CDR3.